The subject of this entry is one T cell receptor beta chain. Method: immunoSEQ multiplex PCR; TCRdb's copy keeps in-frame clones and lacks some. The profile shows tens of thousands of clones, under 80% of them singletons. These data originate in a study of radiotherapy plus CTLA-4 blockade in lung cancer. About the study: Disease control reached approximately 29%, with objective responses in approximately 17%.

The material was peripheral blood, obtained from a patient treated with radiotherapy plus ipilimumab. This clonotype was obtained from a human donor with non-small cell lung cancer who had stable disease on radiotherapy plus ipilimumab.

CDR3 loop: CASSPLGVSTASNEKLFF. For the CDR3, the DNA is TGTGCCAGCAGCCCCCTCGGAGTTTCGACAGCCTCTAATGAAAAACTGTTTTTT. The chain uses TRBV7-2 and TRBJ1-4, with D perhaps TRBD1 (5 bases). This CDR3 contains 18 residues. Germline CDR1 is SGHTA and CDR2 is FQGNSA. Trimming shortened V by 5 bases and J by 3 bases, and 22 bases separated the two germline ends.